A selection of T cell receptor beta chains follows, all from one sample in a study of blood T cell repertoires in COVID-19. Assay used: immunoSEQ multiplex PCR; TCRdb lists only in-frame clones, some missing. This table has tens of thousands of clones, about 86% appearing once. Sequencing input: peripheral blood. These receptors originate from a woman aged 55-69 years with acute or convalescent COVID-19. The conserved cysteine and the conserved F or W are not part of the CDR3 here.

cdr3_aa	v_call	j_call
ASSQRGQGFCSGNTIY	TRBV23-1	TRBJ1-3
ASSLRDRGPYEQY	TRBV5-4	TRBJ2-7
ASSLNEQF	TRBV5-5	TRBJ2-1
ASSWGQTNTEAF	TRBV5-4	TRBJ1-1
ASSQDPLSGKTGELF	TRBV4-1	TRBJ2-2
ASSISHRTLEHGYT	TRBV19	TRBJ1-2
ASSESTGSGNTIY	TRBV10-1	TRBJ1-3
ASSYGPGGSYEQY	TRBV6-6	TRBJ2-7
ASSTGGSYGYT	TRBV9	TRBJ1-2
AWSWAVKNTEAF	TRBV30	TRBJ1-1
ASSEGRYNEQF	TRBV6-1	TRBJ2-1
ASSIILAGGRTGELF	TRBV19	TRBJ2-2
ASSPTGTGNNGYGYT	TRBV5-1	TRBJ1-2
ASSPRQGAWDEQF	TRBV18	TRBJ2-1
ASSRGDTDTQY	TRBV3-1/TRBV3-2	TRBJ2-3
ASCRECRGTEAF	TRBV14	TRBJ1-1
ASRIGQANTGELF	TRBV5-1	TRBJ2-2
ASSQGGTGHGDTQY	TRBV4-1	TRBJ2-3
ASSPGTAATNEKLF	TRBV3-1/TRBV3-2	TRBJ1-4
ASSGVVRGDYGYT	TRBV19	TRBJ1-2
ASSQDGAEKLF	TRBV3-1/TRBV3-2	TRBJ1-4
ASSQGDRHNYGYT	TRBV4-1	TRBJ1-2
ASSLQGGELF	TRBV11-2	TRBJ2-2
AWSGQEIHGYT	TRBV30	TRBJ1-2
ASSEASGRPGEQY	TRBV6-1	TRBJ2-7
ASSSPMGQAAYEQY	TRBV27	TRBJ2-7
ASRGQPNTEAF	TRBV6-4	TRBJ1-1